These 5 T cell receptor beta chains came from one sample sequenced in a study of shared clonotypes between healthy human individuals. Sequenced by immunoSEQ multiplex PCR; TCRdb stores in-frame clones only, minus some. The sample records roughly 2,000,000 clones, approximately 94% being singletons. Naive CD8 cells, CD45RO-negative and positively selected for CCR7, excluded terminally differentiated effector memory CD45RA+ cells. The sequencing input was naive CD8+ T cells sorted from blood. The receptors stem from a man aged 18 to 29 in good health.

The chain has TRBV7-9 and TRBJ2-1; 7 bases are a match to TRBD2. CDR1 SEHNR and CDR2 FQNEAQ come from the germline V gene (reference sequence). This CDR3 is 15 amino acids long. The trim removed 3 bases at V and 7 bases at J, leaving 9 bases unmatched. The CDR3: CASSLRAGTKNEQFF. The CDR3 DNA reads as TGTGCCAGCAGCTTGCGAGCGGGGACTAAAAATGAGCAGTTCTTC. Full variable domain (missing parts from reference TRBV7-9 and TRBJ2-1): DTGVSQNPRHKITKRGQNVTFRCDPISEHNRLYWYRQTLGQGPEFLTYFQNEAQLEKSRLLSDRFSAERPKGSFSTLEIQRTEQGDSAMYLCASSLRAGTKNEQFFGPGTRLTVL.

This chain connects TRBV7-9 to TRBJ2-6, with 8 bases that match TRBD1. Germline-derived CDR1 and CDR2 are SEHNR and FQNEAQ (reference sequence). This CDR3 comprises 18 residues. Losses at the gene ends were 5 bases for V and 1 base for J; bases not matched to a gene: 10. CDR3 sequence reads: CASSQLTGEGSGANVLTF. CDR3 bases: TGTGCCAGCAGCCAATTGACAGGGGAAGGTTCTGGGGCCAACGTCCTGACTTTC.

The chain joins TRBV5-1 to TRBJ2-7, with 7 bases fitting TRBD2. The V and J ends lost 4 bases and 3 bases, in that order; junction bases with no gene match: 10. The CDR3 covers 15 residues. Germline CDR1 and CDR2: SGHRS and YFSETQ. The CDR3, as DNA: TGCGCCAGCAGCATCGGGACTACCGACGGCTACGAGCAGTACTTC. Translating it yields CASSIGTTDGYEQYF.

This clone appeared a few times. The V gene is TRBV9, the J gene TRBJ1-6; unclear D gene. CDR3 size: 14 residues. Germline loops: CDR1 SGDLS, CDR2 YYNGEE. V was trimmed by 2 bases and J by 7 bases, leaving 10 bases between them. The CDR3 loop is CASSVGLENSPLHF. The CDR3, as DNA: TGTGCCAGCAGCGTGGGCCTTGAAAATTCACCCCTCCACTTT.

CDR3 in DNA: TGTGCCAGCAGTCTAGGAGCGGGAGCCGACTACGAGCAGTACTTC. Translation gives CASSLGAGADYEQYF. The rearrangement joins TRBV9 to TRBJ2-7; 8 positions match TRBD2. This CDR3 is 15 amino acids long. CDR1 is SGDLS and CDR2 is YYNGEE in the germline V gene. V dropped 5 bases and J dropped 3; count of bases not matched to a gene: 10.